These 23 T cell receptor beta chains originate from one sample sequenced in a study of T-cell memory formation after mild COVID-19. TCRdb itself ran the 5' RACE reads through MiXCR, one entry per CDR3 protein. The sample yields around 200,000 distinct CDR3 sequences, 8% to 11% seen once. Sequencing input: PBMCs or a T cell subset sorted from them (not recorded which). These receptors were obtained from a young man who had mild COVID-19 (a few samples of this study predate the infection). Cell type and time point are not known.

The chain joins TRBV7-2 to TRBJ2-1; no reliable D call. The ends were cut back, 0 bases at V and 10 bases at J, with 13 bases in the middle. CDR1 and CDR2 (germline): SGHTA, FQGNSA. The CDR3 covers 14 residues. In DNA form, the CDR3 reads TGTGCCAGCAGCTTAGCCCGACTTGGCGTAGAGCAGTTCTTC. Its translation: CASSLARLGVEQFF.

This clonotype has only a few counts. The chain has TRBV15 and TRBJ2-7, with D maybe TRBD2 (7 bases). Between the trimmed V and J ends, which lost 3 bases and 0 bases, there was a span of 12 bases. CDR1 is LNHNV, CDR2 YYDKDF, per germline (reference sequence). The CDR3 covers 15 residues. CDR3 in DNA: TGTGCCACCAGCAGGGGAGGGGGTCCCTCCTACGAGCAGTACTTC. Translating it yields CATSRGGGPSYEQYF.

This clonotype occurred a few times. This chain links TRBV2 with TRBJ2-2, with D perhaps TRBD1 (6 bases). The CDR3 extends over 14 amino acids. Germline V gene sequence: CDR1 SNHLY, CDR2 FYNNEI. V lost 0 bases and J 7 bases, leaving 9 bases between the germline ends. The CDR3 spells CASSEARGFGELFF. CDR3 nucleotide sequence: TGTGCCAGCAGTGAAGCGAGGGGGTTCGGGGAGCTGTTTTTT.

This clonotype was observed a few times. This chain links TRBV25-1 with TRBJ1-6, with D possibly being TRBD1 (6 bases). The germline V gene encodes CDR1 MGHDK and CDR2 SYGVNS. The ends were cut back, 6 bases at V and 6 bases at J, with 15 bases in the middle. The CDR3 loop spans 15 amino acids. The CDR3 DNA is TGTGCCAGCAGCGAAGGGGGGAAATCTAATTCACCCCTCCACTTT. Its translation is CASSEGGKSNSPLHF.

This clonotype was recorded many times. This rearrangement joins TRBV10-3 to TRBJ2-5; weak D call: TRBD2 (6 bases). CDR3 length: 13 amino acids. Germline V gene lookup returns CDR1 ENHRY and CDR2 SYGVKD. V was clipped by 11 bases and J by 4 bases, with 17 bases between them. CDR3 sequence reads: CAVAHLGGETQYF. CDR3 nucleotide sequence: TGTGCCGTCGCCCACCTGGGGGGAGAGACCCAGTACTTC.

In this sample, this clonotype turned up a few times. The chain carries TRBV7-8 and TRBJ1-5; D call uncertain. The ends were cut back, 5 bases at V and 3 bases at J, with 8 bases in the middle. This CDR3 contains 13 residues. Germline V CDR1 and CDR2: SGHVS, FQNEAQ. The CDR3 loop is CASSTRVNQPQHF. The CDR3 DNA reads TGTGCCAGCAGCACGAGGGTCAATCAGCCCCAGCATTTT.

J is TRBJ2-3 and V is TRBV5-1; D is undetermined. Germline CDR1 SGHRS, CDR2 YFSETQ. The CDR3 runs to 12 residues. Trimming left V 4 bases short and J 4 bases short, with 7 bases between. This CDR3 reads CASSAESDTQYF. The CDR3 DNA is TGCGCCAGCAGCGCCGAATCAGATACGCAGTATTTT.

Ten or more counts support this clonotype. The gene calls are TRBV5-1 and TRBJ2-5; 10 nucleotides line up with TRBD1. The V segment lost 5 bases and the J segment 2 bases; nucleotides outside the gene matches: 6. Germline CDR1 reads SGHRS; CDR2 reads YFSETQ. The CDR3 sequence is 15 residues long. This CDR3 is CASRRTGGIQETQYF. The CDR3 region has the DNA TGCGCCAGCAGGAGGACAGGGGGTATTCAAGAGACCCAGTACTTC.

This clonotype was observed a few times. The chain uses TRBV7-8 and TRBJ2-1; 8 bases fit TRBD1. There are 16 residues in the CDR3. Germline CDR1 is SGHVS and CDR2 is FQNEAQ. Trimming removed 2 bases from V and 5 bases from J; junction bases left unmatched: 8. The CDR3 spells CASSLTATGDHNEQFF. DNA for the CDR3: TGTGCCAGCAGCTTAACTGCGACAGGGGACCACAATGAGCAGTTCTTC.

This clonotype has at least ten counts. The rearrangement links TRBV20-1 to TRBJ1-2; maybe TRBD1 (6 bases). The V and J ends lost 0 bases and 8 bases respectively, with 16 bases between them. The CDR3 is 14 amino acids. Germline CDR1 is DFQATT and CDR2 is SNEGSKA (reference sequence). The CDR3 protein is CSARDLGASSGYTF. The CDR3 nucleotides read TGCAGTGCTAGAGATCTGGGGGCGTCTTCCGGCTACACCTTC.

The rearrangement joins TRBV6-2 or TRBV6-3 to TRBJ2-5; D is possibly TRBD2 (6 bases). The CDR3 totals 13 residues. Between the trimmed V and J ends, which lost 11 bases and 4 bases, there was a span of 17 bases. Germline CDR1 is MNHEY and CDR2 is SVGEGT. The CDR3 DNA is TGTGCCGCCTGGAGGGCAGTGGGAGAGACCCAGTACTTC. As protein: CAAWRAVGETQYF.

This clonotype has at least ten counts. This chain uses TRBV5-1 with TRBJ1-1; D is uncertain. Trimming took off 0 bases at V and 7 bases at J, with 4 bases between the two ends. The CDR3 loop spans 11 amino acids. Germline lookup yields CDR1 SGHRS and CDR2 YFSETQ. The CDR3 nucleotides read TGCGCCAGCAGCTTGGAAGGTGAAGCTTTCTTT. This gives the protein CASSLEGEAFF.

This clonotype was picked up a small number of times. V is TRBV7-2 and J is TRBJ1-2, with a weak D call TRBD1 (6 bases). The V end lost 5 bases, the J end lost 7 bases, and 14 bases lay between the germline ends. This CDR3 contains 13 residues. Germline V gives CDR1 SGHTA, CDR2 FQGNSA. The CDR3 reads CASSGEGGFGYTF. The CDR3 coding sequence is TGTGCCAGCAGCGGCGAGGGGGGCTTTGGCTACACCTTC.

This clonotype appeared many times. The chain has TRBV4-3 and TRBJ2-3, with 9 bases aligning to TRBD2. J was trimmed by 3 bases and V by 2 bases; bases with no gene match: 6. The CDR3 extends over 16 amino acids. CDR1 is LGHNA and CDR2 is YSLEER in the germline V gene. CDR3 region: CASSQKGLARTDTQYF. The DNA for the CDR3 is TGCGCCAGCAGCCAAAAAGGACTAGCGAGAACAGATACGCAGTATTTT.

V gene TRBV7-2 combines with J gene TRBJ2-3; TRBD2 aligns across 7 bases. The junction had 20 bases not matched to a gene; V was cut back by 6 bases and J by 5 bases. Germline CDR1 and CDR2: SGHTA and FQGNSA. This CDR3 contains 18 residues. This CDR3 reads CASSFPPVRGIIGDTQYF. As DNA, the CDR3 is TGTGCCAGCAGTTTCCCCCCGGTGCGGGGGATAATAGGAGATACGCAGTATTTT. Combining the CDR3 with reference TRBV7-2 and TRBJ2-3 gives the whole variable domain GAGVSQSPSNKVTEKGKDVELRCDPISGHTALYWYRQSLGQGLEFLIYFQGNSAPDKSGLPSDRFSAERTGGSVSTLTIQRTQQEDSAVYLCASSFPPVRGIIGDTQYFGPGTRLTVL.

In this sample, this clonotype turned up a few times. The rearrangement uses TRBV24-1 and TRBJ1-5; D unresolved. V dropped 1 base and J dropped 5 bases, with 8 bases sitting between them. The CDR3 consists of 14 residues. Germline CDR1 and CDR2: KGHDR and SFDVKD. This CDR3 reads CATSDFRTDQPQHF. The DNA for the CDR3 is TGTGCCACCAGTGATTTCAGGACCGATCAGCCCCAGCATTTT.

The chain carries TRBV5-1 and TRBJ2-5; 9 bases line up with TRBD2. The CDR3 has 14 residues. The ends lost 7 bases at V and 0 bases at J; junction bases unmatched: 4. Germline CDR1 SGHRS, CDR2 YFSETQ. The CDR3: CASSGTSNQETQYF. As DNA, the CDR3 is TGCGCCAGCTCCGGGACTAGCAACCAAGAGACCCAGTACTTC.

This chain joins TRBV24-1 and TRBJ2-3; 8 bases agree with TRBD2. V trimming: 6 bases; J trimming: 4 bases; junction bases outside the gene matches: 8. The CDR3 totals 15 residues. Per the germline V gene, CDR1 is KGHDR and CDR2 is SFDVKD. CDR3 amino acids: CATSSGGRGADTQYF. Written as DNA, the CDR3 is TGTGCCACCAGTAGCGGGGGTCGAGGAGCAGATACGCAGTATTTT.

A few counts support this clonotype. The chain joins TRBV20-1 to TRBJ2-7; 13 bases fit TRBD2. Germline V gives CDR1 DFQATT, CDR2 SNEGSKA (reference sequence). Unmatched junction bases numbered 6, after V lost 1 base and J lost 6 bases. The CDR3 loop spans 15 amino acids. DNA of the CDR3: TGCAGTGCTAGAGTGGGACTAGCGGGGCTCCTCGAGCAGTACTTC. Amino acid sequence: CSARVGLAGLLEQYF.

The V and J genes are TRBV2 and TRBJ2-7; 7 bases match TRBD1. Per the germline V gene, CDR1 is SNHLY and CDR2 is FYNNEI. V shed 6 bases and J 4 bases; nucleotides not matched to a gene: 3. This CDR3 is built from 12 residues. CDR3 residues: CASRPTGYEQYV. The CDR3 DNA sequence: TGTGCCAGCAGACCGACAGGGTACGAGCAGTACGTC.

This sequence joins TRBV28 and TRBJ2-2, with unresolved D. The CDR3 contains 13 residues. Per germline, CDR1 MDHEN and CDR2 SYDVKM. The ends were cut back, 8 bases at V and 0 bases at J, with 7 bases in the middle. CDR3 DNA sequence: TGTGCCAGCTCCCAAGCGAACACCGGGGAGCTGTTTTTT. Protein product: CASSQANTGELFF.

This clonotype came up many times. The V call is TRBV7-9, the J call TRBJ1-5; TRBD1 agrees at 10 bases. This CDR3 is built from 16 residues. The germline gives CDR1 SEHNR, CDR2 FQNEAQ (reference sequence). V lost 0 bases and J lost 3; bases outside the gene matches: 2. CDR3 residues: CASSLARQGANQPQHF. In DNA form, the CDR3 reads TGTGCCAGCAGCTTAGCCAGACAGGGGGCCAATCAGCCCCAGCATTTT.

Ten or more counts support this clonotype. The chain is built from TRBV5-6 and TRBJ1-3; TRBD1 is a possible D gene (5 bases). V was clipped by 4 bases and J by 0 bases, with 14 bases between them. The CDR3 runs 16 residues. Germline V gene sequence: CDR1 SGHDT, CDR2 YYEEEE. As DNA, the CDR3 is TGTGCCAGCAGCGTTACGGGACCGACCTCTGGAAACACCATATATTTT. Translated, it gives CASSVTGPTSGNTIYF. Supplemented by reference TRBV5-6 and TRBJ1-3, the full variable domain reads DAGVTQSPTHLIKTRGQQVTLRCSPKSGHDTVSWYQQALGQGPQFIFQYYEEEERQRGNFPDRFSGHQFPNYSSELNVNALLLGDSALYLCASSVTGPTSGNTIYFGEGSWLTVV.